The 21 T cell receptor beta chains below come from one sample, sequenced in a study of a mutant IDH1 vaccine in newly diagnosed glioma. Time point described: baseline, week 1 (first vaccination visit). Treatment noted: pre-vaccination baseline after standard-of-care therapy. Some clones are missing from TCRdb's copy, which holds only in-frame ones; the method was immunoSEQ multiplex PCR. The table has some 19,000 clones, approximately 85% seen once. Source: PBMCs, taken from a glioma patient treated with radiotherapy, temozolomide or both. The source of these receptors is a man in his forties or fifties with glioma.

The CDR3 DNA reads TGTGCCTGGGTCCCCCCCCGGGCAGGAAGGAGTGAAAAACTGTTTTTT. Translating it yields CAWVPPRAGRSEKLFF. The chain combines TRBV30 with TRBJ1-4; no reliable D call. The V end was cut by 5 bases, the J end by 7 bases, with 23 bases between. The germline V gene encodes CDR1 GTSNPN and CDR2 SVGIG (reference sequence). The CDR3 has 16 amino acids.

This clone was seen only a few times. The V gene is TRBV5-1, the J gene TRBJ1-1; 7 bases are a match to TRBD1. The CDR3 runs to 13 residues. The trim removed 3 bases at V and 11 bases at J, leaving 10 bases unmatched. Germline CDR1 SGHRS, CDR2 YFSETQ. Here the CDR3 reads CASSSEGGQYAFF. CDR3 in DNA: TGCGCCAGCAGCTCTGAGGGGGGACAGTACGCTTTCTTT.

The V gene is TRBV6-5, the J gene TRBJ1-1; D unresolved. V was trimmed by 0 bases and J by 6 bases, leaving 11 bases between them. CDR3 size: 14 residues. CDR1 is MNHEY and CDR2 is SVGAGI in the germline V gene. The CDR3 coding sequence is TGTGCCAGCAGTTACTCAATATCGGTCGCTGAAGCTTTCTTT. Residues: CASSYSISVAEAFF.

This clone is categorized as medium-sized. This chain links TRBV19 with TRBJ1-4; D is unresolved. Germline V CDR1 and CDR2: LNHDA, SQIVND (reference sequence). The CDR3 sequence is 14 residues long. The ends were cut back, 1 base at V and 7 bases at J, with 10 bases in the middle. The CDR3 DNA reads TGTGCCAGTAGTATAGCCCCCTGGGGTGAAAAACTGTTTTTT. Protein: CASSIAPWGEKLFF. The variable domain in full, completed from reference TRBV19 and TRBJ1-4, reads DGGITQSPKYLFRKEGQNVTLSCEQNLNHDAMYWYRQDPGQGLRLIYYSQIVNDFQKGDIAEGYSVSREKKESFPLTVTSAQKNPTAFYLCASSIAPWGEKLFFGSGTQLSVL.

This clone was detected only once. V is TRBV4-1 and J is TRBJ1-6; TRBD1 agrees at 9 bases. There are 17 residues in the CDR3. CDR1 and CDR2 from the germline V gene are MGHRA and YSYEKL. V was clipped by 1 base and J by 7 bases; unmatched bases: 8. The CDR3, as DNA: TGCGCCAGCAGCCAAGGGGGATTGGACAGGGGAAATTCACCCCTCCACTTT. Its translation: CASSQGGLDRGNSPLHF.

This CDR3 reads CASSEVGDLNTEAFF. The CDR3 region has the DNA TGTGCCAGCAGTGAAGTGGGGGACCTGAACACTGAAGCTTTCTTT. The V and J genes are TRBV2 and TRBJ1-1; D may be TRBD1 (5 bases). The germline gives CDR1 SNHLY, CDR2 FYNNEI. The CDR3 spans 15 residues. Trimming stripped 1 base from V and 0 bases from J, with 9 bases between.

The genes are TRBV6-1 and TRBJ2-7; D is unresolved. This CDR3 comprises 13 residues. Trimming cost V 7 bases and J 2 bases, with 12 bases left between them. Germline CDR1 reads MNHNS; CDR2 reads SASEGT. The CDR3 sequence is CASNLGSTYEQYF. CDR3 coding DNA: TGTGCCAGCAATCTCGGGTCGACCTACGAGCAGTACTTC.

This clone came up a few times. The chain joins TRBV19 to TRBJ2-2, with 7 nucleotides matching TRBD1. Germline CDR1 LNHDA, CDR2 SQIVND (reference sequence). J was trimmed by 2 bases and V by 6 bases; bases with no gene match: 12. The CDR3 length is 17 residues. In DNA form, the CDR3 reads TGTGCCAGTAGGGCGACCCTGGGACAGACTAACACCGGGGAGCTGTTTTTT. Residues: CASRATLGQTNTGELFF.

This chain links TRBV6-5 with TRBJ1-5; D not resolved. The CDR3 length is 13 residues. Trimming stripped 2 bases from V and 6 bases from J, with 8 bases between. Looked up from germline, CDR1 is MNHEY and CDR2 is SVGAGI. Here the CDR3 reads CASSYRPGQPQHF. In DNA form, the CDR3 reads TGTGCCAGCAGTTACCGACCAGGTCAGCCCCAGCATTTT.

The sample holds one count of this clone. The chain joins TRBV7-2 to TRBJ2-2, with a weak D call TRBD2 (6 bases). The CDR3 totals 16 residues. The germline V gene has CDR1 SGHTA and CDR2 FQGNSA. With 6 bases removed from V and 0 bases from J, the gap between germline ends came to 14 bases. The CDR3 sequence is CASRGYGGTNTGELFF. CDR3 in DNA: TGTGCCAGCAGGGGTTACGGCGGGACGAACACCGGGGAGCTGTTTTTT.

The genes are TRBV4-1 and TRBJ2-7, with D possibly being TRBD1 (6 bases). CDR3 length equals 14 residues. Germline CDR1 reads MGHRA; CDR2 reads YSYEKL. Trimming removed 0 bases at V and 2 bases at J, with 8 bases between. CDR3: CASSQEDSAYEQYF. The CDR3 nucleotides read TGCGCCAGCAGCCAAGAGGACAGCGCCTACGAGCAGTACTTC.

The V call is TRBV4-3, the J call TRBJ2-7; 8 bases map to TRBD1. CDR1 LGHNA and CDR2 YSLEER come from the germline V gene. This CDR3 has 15 residues. V lost 3 bases, J lost 6 bases, and 10 bases stayed unmatched. The CDR3 protein is CASSHRQGQGTEQYF. In DNA, the CDR3 is TGCGCCAGCAGCCATCGCCAAGGACAGGGAACCGAGCAGTACTTC.

The chain links TRBV15 to TRBJ1-5; tentative D call: TRBD1 (5 bases). This CDR3 is built from 15 residues. Trimming cost V 1 base and J 9 bases, with 16 bases left between them. CDR1 and CDR2 (germline): LNHNV, YYDKDF (reference sequence). Here the CDR3 reads CATSRARTGGAPQHF. The CDR3 DNA reads as TGTGCCACCAGCAGAGCCCGGACGGGGGGAGCGCCCCAGCATTTT. The entire variable domain, with the rest obtained from reference TRBV15 and TRBJ1-5, is as follows: DAMVIQNPRYQVTQFGKPVTLSCSQTLNHNVMYWYQQKSSQAPKLLFHYYDKDFNNEADTPDNFQSRRPNTSFCFLDIRSPGLGDTAMYLCATSRARTGGAPQHFGDGTRLSIL.

The chain carries TRBV6-1 and TRBJ2-7; D ambiguous. The length of the CDR3 is 14 residues. V was shortened by 2 bases and J by 7 bases, with 15 bases between the two germline ends. Germline V gene lookup returns CDR1 MNHNS and CDR2 SASEGT. CDR3: CASSELSMRREQYV. DNA of the CDR3: TGTGCCAGCAGTGAATTGTCGATGAGGCGGGAGCAGTACGTC.

J is TRBJ1-1 and V is TRBV18; D unresolved. Germline V gene data show CDR1 as KGHSH and CDR2 as LQKENI. Trimming took 3 bases from V and 1 from J, leaving 9 bases between them. CDR3 length: 14 residues. The CDR3 DNA follows: TGTGCCAGCTCACCGGGCAGGAGGAACACTGAAGCTTTCTTT. It translates to CASSPGRRNTEAFF.

The gene calls are TRBV5-6 and TRBJ2-7; D might be TRBD1 (5 bases). Trimming took off 4 bases at V and 2 bases at J, with 22 bases between the two ends. The CDR3 length is 17 residues. Germline V gives CDR1 SGHDT, CDR2 YYEEEE. Written as DNA, the CDR3 is TGTGCCAGCAGCCCCCCCACGTCAGGGCCATGGGCCTACGAGCAGTACTTC. It codes for CASSPPTSGPWAYEQYF.

This chain links TRBV5-6 with TRBJ2-7, with D maybe TRBD2 (6 bases). Germline V lookup: CDR1 SGHDT, CDR2 YYEEEE. The CDR3 covers 15 residues. Trimming cost V 1 base and J 0 bases, with 11 bases left between them. CDR3 in DNA: TGTGCCAGCAGCTTGTTTCGGGGGAGCTCCTACGAGCAGTACGTC. Translation: CASSLFRGSSYEQYV.

The chain combines TRBV6-1 with TRBJ2-6; possibly TRBD1 or TRBD2 for D (5 bases each). Germline CDR1 and CDR2: MNHNS and SASEGT. V was clipped by 0 bases and J by 2 bases, with 11 bases between them. The length of the CDR3 is 17 residues. CDR3 protein: CASSEALRGAGANVLTF. For the CDR3, the DNA is TGTGCCAGCAGTGAAGCGCTTCGAGGGGCTGGGGCCAACGTCCTGACTTTC.

The sample holds one count of this clone. V is TRBV5-4 and J is TRBJ1-2; TRBD1 matches at 9 bases. The junction had 9 bases not matched to a gene; V was cut back by 4 bases and J by 8 bases. The CDR3 consists of 14 residues. The germline gives CDR1 SGHNT, CDR2 YYREEE (reference sequence). CDR3 nucleotides: TGTGCCAGCAGCACTGGGACAGGGACCGGCGGCTACACCTTC. Translation: CASSTGTGTGGYTF.

The chain combines TRBV2 with TRBJ1-2, with 8 bases identical to TRBD1. After removal of 6 bases from V and 6 bases from J, the junction contained 6 bases not matched to a gene. CDR1 SNHLY and CDR2 FYNNEI come from the germline V gene. This CDR3 has 13 residues. The CDR3 DNA reads TGTGCCAGCAGCGCAGGGACAGGCGATGGCTACACCTTC. It yields the protein CASSAGTGDGYTF. Together with reference TRBV2 and TRBJ1-2, the CDR3 gives the full variable domain: EPEVTQTPSHQVTQMGQEVILRCVPISNHLYFYWYRQILGQKVEFLVSFYNNEISEKSEIFDDQFSVERPDGSNFTLKIRSTKLEDSAMYFCASSAGTGDGYTFGSGTRLTVV.

The genes are TRBV5-1 and TRBJ2-7, with D possibly called TRBD1 or TRBD2 (5 bases each). Trimming removed 1 base from V and 2 bases from J, with 13 bases in between. Germline CDR1 and CDR2: SGHRS and YFSETQ. The CDR3 spans 15 residues. CDR3 loop: CASSLLPGPTYEQYV. In DNA form, the CDR3 reads TGCGCCAGCAGCTTGTTACCGGGACCCACCTACGAGCAGTACGTC.